This is a list of T cell receptor beta chains from one sample in a study of glioma-infiltrating T cells after dendritic cell vaccination. Produced via immunoSEQ multiplex PCR; TCRdb's table is partial and in-frame only. The data show roughly 100,000 clones, approximately 80% seen once. Source: blood, taken before dendritic cell vaccination. The receptor set was obtained from a human donor with glioblastoma. The CDR3 runs from the conserved cysteine through the conserved F or W. A D gene is named only where the DNA matches it firmly. A clone size is listed for some rows: how often the clone was seen (once, few, many), or a class if it is expanded.

j_gene: TRBJ1-5
abundance: once
v_gene: TRBV4-1
d_gene: NA
CDR3aa: CASSQVSQGVEPQHF
CDR3nt: TGCGCCAGCAGCCAAGTTTCACAGGGAGTAGAGCCCCAGCATTTT

j_gene: TRBJ2-5
abundance: NA
v_gene: TRBV6-5
d_gene: TRBD1
CDR3aa: CASNRDRGAQETQYF
CDR3nt: TGTGCCAGCAACCGGGACAGGGGTGCACAAGAGACCCAGTACTTC

j_gene: TRBJ2-3
abundance: NA
v_gene: TRBV4-2
d_gene: TRBD2
CDR3aa: CASSQTGLAGGGDTQYF
CDR3nt: TGTGCCAGCAGCCAAACGGGACTAGCGGGCGGGGGAGATACGCAGTATTTT

j_gene: TRBJ1-3
abundance: NA
v_gene: TRBV11-2
d_gene: NA
CDR3aa: CASSLDGRNTIYF
CDR3nt: TGTGCCAGCAGCTTAGATGGCCGAAACACCATATATTTT

j_gene: TRBJ2-5
abundance: few
v_gene: TRBV5-4
d_gene: NA
CDR3aa: CASSSPDRYQETQYF
CDR3nt: TGTGCCAGCAGCTCCCCGGACAGATACCAAGAGACCCAGTACTTC

j_gene: TRBJ2-3
abundance: NA
v_gene: TRBV27
d_gene: TRBD2
CDR3aa: CASSLLAGGADTQYF
CDR3nt: TGTGCCAGCAGTTTACTAGCGGGGGGAGCAGATACGCAGTATTTT

j_gene: TRBJ2-7
abundance: once
v_gene: TRBV7-2
d_gene: TRBD2
CDR3aa: CASSSPRAGAREQYF
CDR3nt: TGTGCCAGCAGCTCCCCCCGAGCGGGGGCTCGTGAGCAGTACTTC

j_gene: TRBJ1-2
abundance: NA
v_gene: TRBV6-5
d_gene: NA
CDR3aa: CASSYSKGSYYGYTF
CDR3nt: TGTGCCAGCAGTTACTCGAAGGGGTCCTACTATGGCTACACCTTC

j_gene: TRBJ1-2
abundance: NA
v_gene: TRBV5-6
d_gene: NA
CDR3aa: CASSLNGYGYTF
CDR3nt: TGTGCCAGCAGCTTGAACGGCTATGGCTACACCTTC

j_gene: TRBJ1-2
abundance: NA
v_gene: TRBV5-1
d_gene: TRBD1
CDR3aa: CASSSGDRAGGYGYTF
CDR3nt: TGCGCCAGCAGCTCCGGGGACAGGGCCGGGGGGTATGGCTACACCTTC

j_gene: TRBJ1-2
abundance: NA
v_gene: TRBV6-5
d_gene: TRBD1
CDR3aa: CASTNAGRGRGGYTF
CDR3nt: TGTGCCAGCACTAACGCGGGCAGGGGGCGCGGTGGCTACACCTTC

j_gene: TRBJ1-1
abundance: NA
v_gene: TRBV2
d_gene: NA
CDR3aa: CASNGGTVNTEAFF
CDR3nt: TGTGCCAGTAATGGCGGGACGGTGAACACTGAAGCTTTCTTT

j_gene: TRBJ2-7
abundance: NA
v_gene: TRBV11-3
d_gene: NA
CDR3aa: CASSLALMGSKTSYEQYF
CDR3nt: TGTGCCAGCAGCTTAGCACTCATGGGTAGCAAGACCTCCTACGAGCAGTACTTC

j_gene: TRBJ2-1
abundance: NA
v_gene: TRBV5-1
d_gene: NA
CDR3aa: CASSLCSLAGCISYNEQFF
CDR3nt: TGCGCCAGCAGCTTGTGTTCACTAGCTGGGTGTATCTCCTACAATGAGCAGTTCTTC

j_gene: TRBJ1-3
abundance: NA
v_gene: TRBV7-9
d_gene: TRBD1
CDR3aa: CASSFSTGAHGNTIYF
CDR3nt: TGTGCCAGCAGCTTTTCGACAGGGGCCCATGGAAACACCATATATTTT

j_gene: TRBJ2-2
abundance: NA
v_gene: TRBV4-1
d_gene: TRBD1
CDR3aa: CASSQGQGGELFF
CDR3nt: TGCGCCAGCAGCCAAGGACAGGGCGGGGAGCTGTTTTTT

j_gene: TRBJ1-1
abundance: NA
v_gene: TRBV5-5
d_gene: NA
CDR3aa: CASTADSRNTEAFF
CDR3nt: TGTGCCAGCACCGCGGACAGCCGGAACACTGAAGCTTTCTTT

j_gene: TRBJ2-1
abundance: NA
v_gene: TRBV7-2
d_gene: TRBD2
CDR3aa: CASLAGAPDNGEQFF
CDR3nt: TGTGCCAGCCTAGCGGGGGCACCGGACAATGGTGAGCAGTTCTTC

j_gene: TRBJ1-1
abundance: NA
v_gene: TRBV2
d_gene: TRBD1
CDR3aa: CASNQDRDTEAFF
CDR3nt: TGTGCCAGCAATCAAGACAGGGACACTGAAGCTTTCTTT

j_gene: TRBJ2-7
abundance: NA
v_gene: TRBV10-3
d_gene: TRBD1
CDR3aa: CAITGTEPYEQYF
CDR3nt: TGTGCCATCACCGGGACAGAGCCTTACGAGCAGTACTTC

j_gene: TRBJ2-7
abundance: NA
v_gene: TRBV27
d_gene: NA
CDR3aa: CASSFYREGNEQYF
CDR3nt: TGTGCCAGCAGTTTCTACAGGGAAGGAAACGAGCAGTACTTC

j_gene: TRBJ2-2
abundance: NA
v_gene: TRBV5-1
d_gene: NA
CDR3aa: CASSLEGVRLAGELFF
CDR3nt: TGCGCCAGCAGCTTGGAAGGTGTGAGGTTAGCCGGGGAGCTGTTTTTT

j_gene: TRBJ1-5
abundance: NA
v_gene: TRBV11-2
d_gene: TRBD1
CDR3aa: CASSIPGQGQPQHF
CDR3nt: TGTGCCAGCAGCATCCCGGGACAGGGTCAGCCCCAGCATTTT

j_gene: TRBJ2-2
abundance: few
v_gene: TRBV6-6
d_gene: NA
CDR3aa: CASSYLGELFF
CDR3nt: TGTGCCAGCAGTTACCTCGGGGAGCTGTTTTTT

j_gene: TRBJ1-5
abundance: NA
v_gene: TRBV4-1
d_gene: NA
CDR3aa: CASSHPLSQPQHF
CDR3nt: TGCGCCAGCAGCCACCCCTTGAGTCAGCCCCAGCATTTT

j_gene: TRBJ1-1
abundance: NA
v_gene: TRBV7-6
d_gene: NA
CDR3aa: CASSSQGAEAFF
CDR3nt: TGTGCCAGCAGCTCCCAAGGAGCTGAAGCTTTCTTT

j_gene: TRBJ1-5
abundance: NA
v_gene: TRBV19
d_gene: NA
CDR3aa: CASTSGIRLNQPQHF
CDR3nt: TGTGCCAGTACCTCCGGGATACGTCTCAATCAGCCCCAGCATTTT

j_gene: TRBJ2-2
abundance: NA
v_gene: TRBV27
d_gene: TRBD1
CDR3aa: CASSLGQGAGELFF
CDR3nt: TGTGCCAGCAGTTTAGGGCAGGGGGCCGGGGAGCTGTTTTTT

j_gene: TRBJ2-1
abundance: NA
v_gene: TRBV6-6
d_gene: NA
CDR3aa: CASSLEVAEQFF
CDR3nt: TGTGCCAGCAGTTTAGAGGTAGCTGAGCAGTTCTTC

j_gene: TRBJ2-1
abundance: few
v_gene: TRBV5-4
d_gene: TRBD2
CDR3aa: CASSGGTSRTYNEQFF
CDR3nt: TGTGCCAGCAGCGGAGGGACTAGCAGAACCTACAATGAGCAGTTCTTC

j_gene: TRBJ2-4
abundance: NA
v_gene: TRBV5-1
d_gene: NA
CDR3aa: CASSLGEPNIQYF
CDR3nt: TGCGCCAGCAGCTTGGGGGAGCCAAACATTCAGTACTTC

j_gene: TRBJ2-3
abundance: NA
v_gene: TRBV10-3
d_gene: NA
CDR3aa: CAIRAVSLSTDTQYF
CDR3nt: TGTGCCATCAGGGCGGTATCACTTAGCACAGATACGCAGTATTTT

j_gene: TRBJ2-1
abundance: NA
v_gene: TRBV7-9
d_gene: TRBD1
CDR3aa: CASSARDRGLYIDEQFF
CDR3nt: TGTGCCAGCAGCGCCAGGGACAGGGGTTTGTATATCGATGAGCAGTTCTTC

j_gene: TRBJ2-3
abundance: few
v_gene: TRBV5-4
d_gene: NA
CDR3aa: CASSSGGGGNTQYF
CDR3nt: TGTGCCAGCAGCTCGGGCGGGGGCGGGAATACGCAGTATTTT

j_gene: TRBJ2-5
abundance: NA
v_gene: TRBV18
d_gene: TRBD2
CDR3aa: CASSAIGTSRLQETQYF
CDR3nt: TGTGCCAGCTCAGCAATCGGGACTAGCAGGCTACAAGAGACCCAGTACTTC

j_gene: TRBJ1-3
abundance: NA
v_gene: TRBV7-8
d_gene: NA
CDR3aa: CASSLRGPSSSGNTIYF
CDR3nt: TGTGCCAGCAGCTTAAGGGGCCCGTCGAGCTCTGGAAACACCATATATTTT

j_gene: TRBJ1-1
abundance: NA
v_gene: TRBV7-8
d_gene: NA
CDR3aa: CASSLWQGGTEAFF
CDR3nt: TGTGCCAGCAGCTTATGGCAGGGAGGCACTGAAGCTTTCTTT

j_gene: TRBJ1-5
abundance: NA
v_gene: TRBV5-6
d_gene: NA
CDR3aa: CASSPRWGNSNQPQHF
CDR3nt: TGTGCCAGCAGCCCACGGTGGGGCAATAGCAATCAGCCCCAGCATTTT

j_gene: TRBJ2-3
abundance: NA
v_gene: TRBV5-1
d_gene: NA
CDR3aa: CASRVQGTTDTQYF
CDR3nt: TGCGCCAGCAGGGTACAGGGTACCACAGATACGCAGTATTTT

j_gene: TRBJ2-3
abundance: NA
v_gene: TRBV7-2
d_gene: NA
CDR3aa: CASSLNREGDTQYF
CDR3nt: TGTGCCAGCAGCTTAAACAGGGAAGGCGATACGCAGTATTTT

j_gene: TRBJ2-1
abundance: NA
v_gene: TRBV15
d_gene: NA
CDR3aa: CATSSGAGVDEQFF
CDR3nt: TGTGCCACCAGCAGTGGAGCCGGGGTCGATGAGCAGTTCTTC

j_gene: TRBJ1-6
abundance: NA
v_gene: TRBV6-1
d_gene: NA
CDR3aa: CASTEGGGGVSPLHF
CDR3nt: TGTGCCAGCACTGAGGGAGGAGGGGGGGTTTCACCCCTCCACTTT

j_gene: TRBJ1-2
abundance: NA
v_gene: TRBV19
d_gene: NA
CDR3aa: CASSGGEAGGYTF
CDR3nt: TGTGCCAGTAGTGGAGGGGAGGCAGGTGGCTACACCTTC

j_gene: TRBJ2-2
abundance: NA
v_gene: TRBV27
d_gene: NA
CDR3aa: CASSLSTGWPGELFF
CDR3nt: TGTGCCAGCAGTTTAAGCACAGGGTGGCCCGGGGAGCTGTTTTTT

j_gene: TRBJ2-7
abundance: NA
v_gene: TRBV13
d_gene: TRBD1
CDR3aa: CASSGQVPYEQYF
CDR3nt: TGTGCCAGCAGTGGACAGGTTCCCTACGAGCAGTACTTC

j_gene: TRBJ2-7
abundance: few
v_gene: TRBV6-4
d_gene: TRBD1
CDR3aa: CASSRDSNYEQYF
CDR3nt: TGTGCCAGCAGCCGGGACAGCAACTACGAGCAGTACTTC

j_gene: TRBJ2-7
abundance: NA
v_gene: TRBV5-8
d_gene: TRBD1
CDR3aa: CASSLPGQGFDEQYF
CDR3nt: TGTGCCAGCAGCCTACCGGGACAGGGGTTCGACGAGCAGTACTTC

j_gene: TRBJ2-1
abundance: NA
v_gene: TRBV5-1
d_gene: TRBD1
CDR3aa: CASSPGQAQLVKQFF
CDR3nt: TGCGCCAGCAGCCCAGGACAGGCTCAGTTGGTTAAGCAGTTCTTC

j_gene: TRBJ1-1
abundance: NA
v_gene: TRBV19
d_gene: NA
CDR3aa: CASSIRGLGSEAFF
CDR3nt: TGTGCCAGTAGTATTCGGGGTCTAGGTAGTGAAGCTTTCTTT

j_gene: TRBJ2-1
abundance: once
v_gene: TRBV4-3
d_gene: TRBD2
CDR3aa: CASGPGRGGVLIEQFF
CDR3nt: TGCGCCAGCGGCCCCGGGCGCGGGGGGGTGCTTATTGAGCAGTTCTTC

j_gene: TRBJ1-6
abundance: NA
v_gene: TRBV4-2
d_gene: NA
CDR3aa: CASSQGGDSPLHF
CDR3nt: TGTGCCAGCAGCCAAGGAGGTGATTCACCCCTCCACTTT

j_gene: TRBJ2-7
abundance: NA
v_gene: TRBV18
d_gene: TRBD1
CDR3aa: CASSNDNTGAEQYF
CDR3nt: TGTGCCAGCTCAAATGACAATACAGGGGCCGAGCAGTACTTC

j_gene: TRBJ1-2
abundance: NA
v_gene: TRBV6-5
d_gene: TRBD1
CDR3aa: CASSYLRGTDHYGYTF
CDR3nt: TGTGCCAGCAGTTACCTCCGGGGGACAGACCACTATGGCTACACCTTC

j_gene: TRBJ1-1
abundance: NA
v_gene: TRBV7-2
d_gene: TRBD1
CDR3aa: CASSPRTGTEAFF
CDR3nt: TGTGCCAGCAGCCCCCGGACAGGCACTGAAGCTTTCTTT

j_gene: TRBJ2-7
abundance: NA
v_gene: TRBV19
d_gene: TRBD1
CDR3aa: CASRNLGTDAYEQYF
CDR3nt: TGTGCCAGTAGAAACTTAGGGACAGACGCCTACGAGCAGTACTTC

j_gene: TRBJ2-5
abundance: NA
v_gene: TRBV10-3
d_gene: NA
CDR3aa: CAITSHRVQETQYF
CDR3nt: TGTGCCATCACCAGCCACAGGGTCCAAGAGACCCAGTACTTC